The sequence of this TCR beta chain was determined in a study of human T cells and chemical hapten exposure. Described time point: patch test 1, 2 weeks after DPC sensitization. Treatment noted: therapeutic diphenylcyclopropenone sensitization with weekly scalp DPC. The drawing of blood occurred before each patch test was applied. As the library was built, unique molecular identifiers were attached to individual cDNA molecules. MiXCR was run by TCRdb on the RACE reads, yielding one entry per CDR3 protein. The table records roughly 70,000 distinct CDR3 sequences, around 10% of them present only once. This clonotype was counted many times. CDR1 and CDR2 (germline): SGHAT, FQNNGV. This CDR3 contains 15 residues. The V gene lost 2 bases and the J gene lost 6 bases, with 15 bases spanning the gap.

This sequence was found in a woman aged 40-49 years with alopecia areata. Some clones in this sample may be carry-over from other donors' samples. The chain links TRBV11-2 to TRBJ2-3, with D perhaps being TRBD1 or TRBD2 (5 bases each). The input for sequencing was whole blood, taken in connection with sensitization to the hapten diphenylcyclopropenone (DPC). The CDR3 DNA follows: TGTGCCAGCAGCTTAAGAGGAGACAGAGGGGATACGCAGTATTTT. It specifies CASSLRGDRGDTQYF.